The 25 T cell receptor beta chains below were found in one sample sequenced in a study of vaccination effects on CD4 cells after COVID-19 (dated 2022 in TCRdb). In the ViraFEST assay, PBMC were stimulated with viral peptide pools, and TCR sequencing was then used to find antigen-specific CD4+ T cell clonotypes based on their expansion. After 10 to 11 days of culture, CD4+ T cells were isolated with the EasySep CD4+ T cell isolation kit. Convalescent patients had PCR-confirmed SARS-CoV-2 infection between March and December 2020, before Alpha, Beta and Delta variants emerged in the United States. Their recognized antigens are unknown. Library preparation employed the immunoSEQ multiplex PCR assay. The source is immuneACCESS, and TCRdb retained only in-frame sequences with V and J called. Part of the clones is not carried over; for the studies checked, unresolved V genes explain less than half of this, and the remainder is unexplained. The sample data list about 26,000 clones, and 70% to 80% of these were observed just once. The ten largest clonotypes hold about 16% of the sample.

The sequencing used CD4+ T cells from PBMCs cultured with HCoV-NL63 spike peptides, collected before COVID-19 vaccination. This specimen's cell subset or site label, per the study, means: HCoV-NL63 spike overlapping peptide pool stimulation. The receptors stem from a human donor who had a prior SARS-CoV-2 infection.

J is TRBJ2-1 and V is TRBV19; 8 bases agree with TRBD2. Germline-derived CDR1 and CDR2 are LNHDA and SQIVND (reference sequence). CDR3 length equals 15 residues. Trimming took 6 bases from V and 7 from J; bases not matched to a gene: 11. CDR3 region: CASRAAGVGRNEQFF. The CDR3 coding sequence is TGTGCCAGTAGAGCAGCGGGAGTCGGCCGAAATGAGCAGTTCTTC.

The chain has TRBV2 and TRBJ1-2; 10 bases map to TRBD1. V shed 6 bases and J 6 bases; nucleotides not matched to a gene: 1. CDR1 and CDR2 (germline): SNHLY, FYNNEI. This CDR3 comprises 12 residues. This chain's CDR3 is CASRDRGDGYTF. The CDR3 DNA reads as TGTGCCAGCAGGGACAGGGGGGATGGCTACACCTTC.

By share, this clone ranks as medium-sized. The chain joins TRBV7-6 to TRBJ1-1; the match to TRBD1 covers 8 bases. The V gene's germline CDR1 is SGHVS and CDR2 FNYEAQ. The length of the CDR3 is 16 residues. Germline trimming cut 4 bases from V and 1 base from J; bases unmatched to any gene: 8. The CDR3 sequence: CASSSHRGSENTEAFF. The CDR3 DNA follows: TGTGCCAGCAGCTCCCACAGGGGGTCCGAGAACACTGAAGCTTTCTTT.

The chain links TRBV5-4 to TRBJ2-1; no firm D call. V lost 4 bases and J 0 bases, leaving 14 bases between the germline ends. This CDR3 comprises 16 residues. Germline V gives CDR1 SGHNT, CDR2 YYREEE (reference sequence). DNA of the CDR3: TGTGCCAGCAGCAAATACCTACAGAGCTCCTACAATGAGCAGTTCTTC. Its translation is CASSKYLQSSYNEQFF. The variable domain in full, completed from reference TRBV5-4 and TRBJ2-1, reads ETGVTQSPTHLIKTRGQQVTLRCSSQSGHNTVSWYQQALGQGPQFIFQYYREEENGRGNFPPRFSGLQFPNYSSELNVNALELDDSALYLCASSKYLQSSYNEQFFGPGTRLTVL.

This chain connects TRBV6-2 or TRBV6-3 to TRBJ2-7, with 8 bases lining up with TRBD1. The CDR3 sequence is 15 residues long. V lost 1 base, J lost 4 bases, and 6 bases stayed unmatched. The germline CDR1 and CDR2 sequences are MNHEY and SVGEGT. The CDR3 sequence: CASSYFDRGGYEQYF. The CDR3 DNA reads as TGTGCCAGCAGTTACTTCGACAGGGGTGGGTACGAGCAGTACTTC.

The rearrangement uses TRBV19 and TRBJ2-2; 11 bases are a match to TRBD1. Germline lookup yields CDR1 LNHDA and CDR2 SQIVND (reference sequence). The CDR3 covers 16 residues. V was pared by 4 bases and J by 5 bases, with 6 bases of the junction left unmatched. CDR3 loop: CASSTAGTGGTGELFF. CDR3 in DNA: TGTGCCAGTAGTACGGCCGGGACAGGGGGGACCGGGGAGCTGTTTTTT.

This clone was counted a single time. The chain carries TRBV4-2 and TRBJ1-1; the D gene is possibly TRBD1 (6 bases). The germline V and J ends were trimmed by 0 bases and 1 base, with 9 bases remaining between them. Germline-derived CDR1 and CDR2 are LGHNA and YNFKEQ. The CDR3 loop spans 15 amino acids. The CDR3 region is CASSQDEGQNTEAFF. The CDR3 region has the DNA TGTGCCAGCAGCCAAGATGAGGGACAGAACACTGAAGCTTTCTTT.

Only one count was recorded for this clone. This chain links TRBV3-1 (or the pseudogene TRBV3-2) with TRBJ2-3, with 10 bases fitting TRBD2. The junction had 8 bases not matched to a gene; V was cut back by 5 bases and J by 6 bases. The CDR3 spans 15 residues. In germline, CDR1 is LGHDT, CDR2 YNNKEL (reference sequence). The chain's CDR3 is CASSFSGGATDTQYF. DNA of the CDR3: TGTGCCAGCAGCTTCAGCGGGGGGGCCACGGATACGCAGTATTTT.

This chain uses TRBV7-3 with TRBJ2-2, with D maybe TRBD1 (5 bases). This CDR3 contains 14 residues. Trimming stripped 6 bases from V and 5 bases from J, with 13 bases between. Germline CDR1 reads SGHTA; CDR2 reads FQGTGA. The CDR3 sequence: CASRLDTGTGELFF. CDR3 bases: TGTGCCAGCAGGTTGGACACTGGGACCGGGGAGCTGTTTTTT.

V and J are TRBV30 and TRBJ1-4; D uncertain. V shed 6 bases and J shed 5 bases, with 13 bases lying between them. Germline-derived CDR1 and CDR2 are GTSNPN and SVGIG (reference sequence). The CDR3 spans 13 residues. The CDR3 loop reads CACATNLNEKLFF. CDR3 bases: TGTGCCTGTGCGACAAACCTGAATGAAAAACTGTTTTTT.

The chain is built from TRBV5-5 and TRBJ1-4; no reliable D call. The V end was cut by 2 bases, the J end by 0 bases, with 11 bases between. This CDR3 comprises 16 residues. CDR1 SGHKS and CDR2 YYEKEE come from the germline V gene (reference sequence). The CDR3 protein is CASSFRPIATNEKLFF. In DNA, the CDR3 is TGTGCCAGCAGCTTTCGCCCCATTGCAACTAATGAAAAACTGTTTTTT.

V gene TRBV20-1 combines with J gene TRBJ1-2; no clear D. Trimming took off 3 bases at V and 3 bases at J, with 5 bases between the two ends. CDR1 and CDR2 from the germline V gene are DFQATT and SNEGSKA (reference sequence). CDR3 length: 11 residues. The CDR3 DNA is TGCAGTGCTAGCCAGGACTATGGCTACACCTTC. Amino acid sequence: CSASQDYGYTF.

V and J are TRBV15 and TRBJ1-5; unclear D gene. The germline gives CDR1 LNHNV, CDR2 YYDKDF (reference sequence). Deletions cut 0 bases from V and 3 bases from J, with 6 bases between. This CDR3 region has 14 residues. CDR3 sequence (DNA): TGTGCCACCAGCAGAGACCGGGTCAATCAGCCCCAGCATTTT. This codes for CATSRDRVNQPQHF. Looking up the rest from reference TRBV15 and TRBJ1-5 gives the full variable domain: DAMVIQNPRYQVTQFGKPVTLSCSQTLNHNVMYWYQQKSSQAPKLLFHYYDKDFNNEADTPDNFQSRRPNTSFCFLDIRSPGLGDTAMYLCATSRDRVNQPQHFGDGTRLSIL.

The genes are TRBV19 and TRBJ1-1, with 7 bases fitting TRBD1. Per germline, CDR1 LNHDA and CDR2 SQIVND (reference sequence). The CDR3 extends over 14 amino acids. J lost 9 bases, V lost 4 bases, and 11 bases had no gene match. CDR3 loop: CASSTYRGTDQAFF. CDR3 nucleotide sequence: TGTGCCAGTAGTACCTACAGGGGTACGGATCAAGCTTTCTTT.

The chain employs TRBV5-1 and TRBJ2-1; 10 nucleotides match TRBD1. CDR1 is SGHRS and CDR2 is YFSETQ in the germline V gene. V lost 5 bases, J lost 9 bases, and 11 bases stayed unmatched. The CDR3 length is 15 residues. In DNA, the CDR3 is TGCGCCAGCAGGAAGAGCGGGACAGGGGTCTCTGAGCAGTTCTTC. Translating gives CASRKSGTGVSEQFF.

The CDR3 DNA reads as TGTGCCAGCAGAATAGCGGGGGGGAACACCGGGGAGCTGTTTTTT. Protein: CASRIAGGNTGELFF. V usage is TRBV7-2 and J usage is TRBJ2-2; 10 bases match TRBD2. The CDR3 runs to 15 residues. The ends lost 6 bases at V and 1 base at J; junction bases unmatched: 2. CDR1 SGHTA and CDR2 FQGNSA come from the germline V gene.

The chain couples TRBV7-2 to TRBJ2-2, with D possibly matching TRBD2 (6 bases). V dropped 5 bases and J dropped 8 bases, with 18 bases sitting between them. Germline CDR1 is SGHTA and CDR2 is FQGNSA. The CDR3 sequence is 15 residues long. CDR3 protein: CASSPLGGTLGELFF. CDR3 DNA: TGTGCCAGCAGCCCCCTTGGGGGGACTTTAGGGGAGCTGTTTTTT.

The chain recombines TRBV6-2 or TRBV6-3 with TRBJ2-5, with 10 bases fitting TRBD2. CDR1 is MNHEY, CDR2 SVGEGT, per germline. The CDR3 totals 16 residues. Trimming at V came to 5 bases and at J to 5 bases, leaving 11 bases not matched to a gene. CDR3 protein: CASSGRAGGPLETQYF. The CDR3 region has the DNA TGTGCCAGCAGTGGCAGAGCGGGAGGGCCTTTGGAGACCCAGTACTTC.

J is TRBJ2-7 and V is TRBV5-1; possibly TRBD2 for D (6 bases). Deletions cut 4 bases from V and 1 base from J, with 15 bases between. The CDR3 sequence is 15 residues long. The germline V gene encodes CDR1 SGHRS and CDR2 YFSETQ. The CDR3 DNA sequence: TGCGCCAGCAGCCCAAACCCCGCGGGGTCCTACGAGCAGTACTTC. Residues: CASSPNPAGSYEQYF.

The chain recombines TRBV6-5 with TRBJ2-7, with 8 bases fitting TRBD1. V lost 5 bases and J lost 4; bases outside the gene matches: 7. The CDR3 consists of 14 residues. The germline V gene has CDR1 MNHEY and CDR2 SVGAGI. CDR3 residues: CASSTQGVEYEQYF. DNA for the CDR3: TGTGCCAGCAGTACACAGGGGGTGGAGTACGAGCAGTACTTC.

This chain joins TRBV7-8 and TRBJ2-6; 8 bases are shared with TRBD1. This CDR3 is built from 16 residues. With 4 bases clipped from V and 0 bases from J, the junction kept 2 bases outside the gene matches. Germline loops: CDR1 SGHVS, CDR2 FQNEAQ. In DNA form, the CDR3 reads TGTGCCAGCAGCTCTACAGGGGGCTCTGGGGCCAACGTCCTGACTTTC. Amino acid sequence: CASSSTGGSGANVLTF.

This sequence joins TRBV5-1 and TRBJ1-1, with 9 bases fitting TRBD1. The CDR3 extends over 13 amino acids. The germline V gene has CDR1 SGHRS and CDR2 YFSETQ. The ends lost 3 bases at V and 6 bases at J; junction bases unmatched: 3. The CDR3 coding sequence is TGCGCCAGCAGCTCGGGACAGGGCGCTGAAGCTTTCTTT. It codes for CASSSGQGAEAFF.

This clone was seen a handful of times. The rearrangement links TRBV30 to TRBJ2-5; D uncertain. V was cut by 4 bases and J by 0 bases, with 6 bases left in between. The germline V gene encodes CDR1 GTSNPN and CDR2 SVGIG (reference sequence). This CDR3 has 12 amino acids. DNA for the CDR3: TGTGCCTGGAAGGCGGACCAAGAGACCCAGTACTTC. It specifies CAWKADQETQYF.

The CDR3 spells CASSQGLAGDEQYF. The CDR3 DNA reads as TGTGCCAGCAGCCAGGGACTAGCGGGAGACGAGCAGTACTTC. This rearrangement joins TRBV11-1 to TRBJ2-7; 14 nucleotides agree with TRBD2. The J segment lost 5 bases and the V segment lost 5 bases, leaving 2 bases of the junction unmatched. Germline V lookup: CDR1 SGHAT, CDR2 FQDESV (reference sequence). The CDR3 loop spans 14 amino acids.

The genes are TRBV2 and TRBJ1-3, with D maybe TRBD1 (6 bases). V lost 6 bases, J lost 4 bases, and 10 bases lay in between. Germline CDR1 and CDR2: SNHLY and FYNNEI. This CDR3 has 13 residues. CDR3 in amino acids: CASRTDRGNTIYF. As DNA, the CDR3 is TGTGCCAGCAGAACCGACAGGGGAAACACCATATATTTT.